Shown below are 5 T cell receptor beta chains from a single sample sequenced in a study of PD-1 blockade in classical Hodgkin lymphoma. The data were produced by immunoSEQ multiplex PCR, yet TCRdb's version contains in-frame clones alone and is incomplete. Of some 10,000 clones in the sample, around 83% were seen once. Relapse was seen in all patients after autologous stem cell transplantation, and brentuximab vedotin exposure was variable. Sequences were derived from peripheral blood mononuclear cells (PBMCs), sampled at baseline. All receptors derive from a human donor with classical Hodgkin lymphoma.

The chain has TRBV18 and TRBJ1-2, with 10 bases fitting TRBD1. The CDR3 has 13 residues. In germline, CDR1 is KGHSH, CDR2 LQKENI. With V trimmed by 5 bases and J by 6 bases, 3 bases remained unmatched. Here the CDR3 DNA reads TGTGCCAGCTCATCCGGACAGGGGGATGGCTACACCTTC. This encodes CASSSGQGDGYTF.

The chain has TRBV4-2 and TRBJ2-1; TRBD2 agrees at 8 bases. The ends lost 4 bases at V and 5 bases at J; junction bases unmatched: 19. Germline V lookup: CDR1 LGHNA, CDR2 YNFKEQ. This CDR3 spans 19 amino acids. CDR3 coding DNA: TGTGCCAGCAGCCCGACTGGTAGCGGGGACCTCTTACTCAACAATGAGCAGTTCTTC. Translating gives CASSPTGSGDLLLNNEQFF.

The V and J genes are TRBV5-1 and TRBJ2-3, with D perhaps matching TRBD2 (6 bases). Germline CDR1 SGHRS, CDR2 YFSETQ. Trimming shortened V by 3 bases and J by 3 bases, and 26 bases separated the two germline ends. The CDR3 length is 19 residues. CDR3 sequence: CASSWRDHPSVPQTDTQYF. The CDR3 DNA sequence: TGCGCCAGCAGCTGGCGGGACCACCCTTCTGTTCCGCAAACAGATACGCAGTATTTT.

V is TRBV10-1 and J is TRBJ2-1; 11 positions match TRBD1. CDR1 is WNHNN, CDR2 SYGVQD, per germline (reference sequence). V lost 1 base to trimming and J lost 6 bases; unmatched junction nucleotides: 2. CDR3 length equals 15 residues. CDR3 sequence (DNA): TGCGCCAGCAGTGAGTTGGGACAGGGGGGCAATGAGCAGTTCTTC. It translates to CASSELGQGGNEQFF.

The chain recombines TRBV4-2 with TRBJ1-5; D is ambiguous. From germline, CDR1 is LGHNA and CDR2 YNFKEQ. The CDR3 loop spans 15 amino acids. V dropped 0 bases and J dropped 2 bases, with 8 bases sitting between them. CDR3: CASSQELGRNQPQHF. The CDR3 DNA follows: TGTGCCAGCAGCCAAGAGCTAGGGCGCAATCAGCCCCAGCATTTT.